The 26 T cell receptor beta chains reported below all come from one sample, sequenced in a study of cytotoxic CD8 clonotypes in ibrutinib-treated CLL. Measured with immunoSEQ multiplex PCR; TCRdb has only the in-frame clones, and not every one. Of 150,000 to 200,000 clones listed, about 88% are singletons. Material: PBMCs, obtained at disease progression, from a patient treated with ibrutinib. These TCRs come from a human donor with chronic lymphocytic leukemia.

This chain links TRBV7-2 with TRBJ2-3; D is uncertain. V was cut by 1 base and J by 2 bases, with 16 bases left in between. CDR3 length: 17 amino acids. Germline CDR1 SGHTA, CDR2 FQGNSA. The CDR3 region has the DNA TGTGCCAGCAGCTTAGATTTGGTTGGATCCCTCACAGATACGCAGTATTTT. Protein product: CASSLDLVGSLTDTQYF.

V is TRBV19 and J is TRBJ1-5; D is unclear. The CDR3 spans 15 residues. The V end lost 4 bases, the J end lost 7 bases, and 17 bases lay between the germline ends. Germline CDR1 LNHDA, CDR2 SQIVND (reference sequence). This chain's CDR3 is CASSTSWAEKQPQHF. The CDR3, as DNA: TGTGCCAGTAGTACAAGTTGGGCTGAGAAGCAGCCCCAGCATTTT. Based on the CDR3 plus reference TRBV19 and TRBJ1-5, the full variable domain is DGGITQSPKYLFRKEGQNVTLSCEQNLNHDAMYWYRQDPGQGLRLIYYSQIVNDFQKGDIAEGYSVSREKKESFPLTVTSAQKNPTAFYLCASSTSWAEKQPQHFGDGTRLSIL.

The V and J genes are TRBV12-5 and TRBJ2-5; perhaps TRBD1 as D (6 bases). Germline V gene data show CDR1 as LGHNT and CDR2 as FRNRAP. CDR3 size: 14 residues. V was shortened by 6 bases and J by 4 bases, with 15 bases between the two germline ends. This chain's CDR3 is CASGRAGVRETQYF. The DNA for the CDR3 is TGTGCTAGTGGCCGGGCAGGGGTTCGAGAGACCCAGTACTTC.

The chain recombines TRBV6-5 with TRBJ2-6, with D hard to call. Germline V lookup: CDR1 MNHEY, CDR2 SVGAGI. Trimming took 5 bases from V and 0 from J, leaving 5 bases between them. This CDR3 has 14 amino acids. CDR3 nucleotide sequence: TGTGCCAGCAGTACGATCTCTGGGGCCAACGTCCTGACTTTC. This codes for CASSTISGANVLTF.

V usage is TRBV12-5 and J usage is TRBJ1-4, with 7 bases aligning to TRBD1. Germline V gives CDR1 LGHNT, CDR2 FRNRAP. J was trimmed by 4 bases and V by 5 bases; bases with no gene match: 7. This CDR3 has 15 amino acids. The CDR3 sequence is CASGTGQAGNEKLFF. DNA for the CDR3: TGTGCTAGTGGTACCGGACAGGCGGGTAATGAAAAACTGTTTTTT. Together with reference TRBV12-5 and TRBJ1-4, the CDR3 gives the full variable domain: DARVTQTPRHKVTEMGQEVTMRCQPILGHNTVFWYRQTMMQGLELLAYFRNRAPLDDSGMPKDRFSAEMPDATLATLKIQPSEPRDSAVYFCASGTGQAGNEKLFFGSGTQLSVL.

The rearrangement uses TRBV27 and TRBJ1-5; D perhaps matches TRBD1 (5 bases). Per germline, CDR1 MNHEY and CDR2 SMNVEV (reference sequence). Trimming left V 6 bases short and J 4 bases short, with 13 bases between. There are 14 residues in the CDR3. The CDR3 is CASRTGGVNQPQHF. DNA for the CDR3: TGTGCCAGCAGAACTGGGGGGGTGAATCAGCCCCAGCATTTT.

CDR3 residues: CASSFRQVPGTDTQYF. The CDR3 DNA reads as TGTGCCAGCAGCTTCCGACAGGTCCCTGGAACAGATACGCAGTATTTT. The chain carries TRBV7-2 and TRBJ2-3, with D maybe TRBD1 (6 bases). The CDR3 spans 16 residues. Germline V gives CDR1 SGHTA, CDR2 FQGNSA. Trimming left V 3 bases short and J 3 bases short, with 16 bases between.

As to this clone: The CDR3 ends on some other residue instead of the conserved phenylalanine or tryptophan, so this is likely a read error. The chain links TRBV27 to TRBJ1-2, with TRBD1 as a possible D gene (6 bases). V lost 5 bases and J lost 3, with 13 bases in between. In germline, CDR1 is MNHEY, CDR2 SMNVEV (reference sequence). The CDR3 consists of 14 residues. In DNA, the CDR3 is TGTGCCAGCAGTCCGGGGGGGCTTGACTATGGCTACACCCTC. Translation: CASSPGGLDYGYTL.

The V call is TRBV5-6, the J call TRBJ2-1, with TRBD1 as a possible D gene (5 bases). CDR1 is SGHDT, CDR2 YYEEEE, per germline. The CDR3 contains 12 residues. Trimming removed 4 bases at V and 11 bases at J, with 13 bases between. The CDR3 region has the DNA TGTGCCAGCAGCGCGACAGATACTAAGCAGTTCTTC. Amino acids: CASSATDTKQFF.

The chain has TRBV27 and TRBJ2-1; D is undetermined. This CDR3 has 13 amino acids. The germline V gene has CDR1 MNHEY and CDR2 SMNVEV (reference sequence). The V and J ends lost 5 bases and 5 bases respectively, with 10 bases between them. Written as DNA, the CDR3 is TGTGCCAGCAGTCTCGCCCTGAACAATGAGCAGTTCTTC. Protein product: CASSLALNNEQFF.

This clone was detected only once. The chain links TRBV6-1 to TRBJ2-1; D remains unclear. This CDR3 has 16 amino acids. Between the trimmed V and J ends, which lost 4 bases and 4 bases, there was a span of 17 bases. The germline gives CDR1 MNHNS, CDR2 SASEGT. CDR3: CASSVDPSVGYNEQFF. In DNA form, the CDR3 reads TGTGCCAGCAGTGTGGACCCTTCCGTCGGTTACAATGAGCAGTTCTTC.

This clone was seen only a few times. This chain uses TRBV5-5 with TRBJ1-2, with 9 nucleotides matching TRBD1. The length of the CDR3 is 16 residues. The ends lost 5 bases at V and 1 base at J; junction bases unmatched: 9. Germline V gene lookup returns CDR1 SGHKS and CDR2 YYEKEE (reference sequence). Here the CDR3 DNA reads TGTGCCAGCAGTTTAAAACGACAGGGGGGTAACTATGGCTACACCTTC. It yields the protein CASSLKRQGGNYGYTF.

J is TRBJ1-5 and V is TRBV19; TRBD1 aligns across 7 bases. Germline loops: CDR1 LNHDA, CDR2 SQIVND (reference sequence). The junction had 10 bases not matched to a gene; V was cut back by 3 bases and J by 2 bases. The CDR3 is made up of 17 amino acids. The CDR3 spells CASSMERGQLGNQPQHF. For the CDR3, the DNA is TGTGCCAGTAGTATGGAGAGGGGGCAATTAGGCAATCAGCCCCAGCATTTT.

The chain couples TRBV7-8 to TRBJ2-7; D is unclear. The CDR3 covers 12 residues. Germline V lookup: CDR1 SGHVS, CDR2 FQNEAQ. V was shortened by 1 base and J by 6 bases, with 7 bases between the two germline ends. CDR3: CASSLGPTEQYF. In DNA, the CDR3 is TGTGCCAGCAGCTTAGGGCCGACCGAGCAGTACTTC.

J is TRBJ1-1 and V is TRBV25-1; D gene ambiguous. Germline CDR1 MGHDK, CDR2 SYGVNS. The CDR3 extends over 12 amino acids. V gave up 2 bases and J gave up 10 bases, with 11 bases separating them. The CDR3 sequence: CASSEDRVRAFF. The CDR3 nucleotides read TGTGCCAGCAGTGAAGACCGGGTTAGAGCTTTCTTT.

The table lists this clone with a count of one. The chain has TRBV5-1 and TRBJ2-3; 7 bases agree with TRBD2. The CDR3 consists of 13 residues. Germline V lookup: CDR1 SGHRS, CDR2 YFSETQ. The J segment lost 2 bases and the V segment lost 5 bases, leaving 2 bases of the junction unmatched. CDR3: CASRAGATDTQYF. Written as DNA, the CDR3 is TGCGCCAGCAGGGCGGGAGCCACAGATACGCAGTATTTT.

V gene TRBV10-2 combines with J gene TRBJ2-1; 11 nucleotides line up with TRBD1. In germline, CDR1 is WSHSY, CDR2 SAAADI. This CDR3 is 16 amino acids long. With 6 bases clipped from V and 6 bases from J, the junction kept 10 bases outside the gene matches. CDR3 amino acids: CASRGIGGTGGNEQFF. The CDR3 nucleotides are TGCGCCAGCAGAGGCATTGGGGGGACAGGGGGCAATGAGCAGTTCTTC.

V and J are TRBV27 and TRBJ2-6, with TRBD1 matching 7 bases. V lost 0 bases and J lost 2; bases outside the gene matches: 16. Germline CDR1 is MNHEY and CDR2 is SMNVEV (reference sequence). The CDR3 consists of 21 residues. CDR3 in amino acids: CASSLSHRTAQGVPGANVLTF. The CDR3 region has the DNA TGTGCCAGCAGTTTATCGCACCGGACAGCCCAGGGGGTTCCTGGGGCCAACGTCCTGACTTTC.

The chain employs TRBV5-6 and TRBJ2-6; 8 nucleotides line up with TRBD1. J lost 1 base, V lost 2 bases, and 8 bases had no gene match. Germline-derived CDR1 and CDR2 are SGHDT and YYEEEE. The CDR3 consists of 18 residues. The CDR3: CASSFRGQFLSGANVLTF. In DNA form, the CDR3 reads TGTGCCAGCAGCTTCAGGGGGCAATTCTTGTCTGGGGCCAACGTCCTGACTTTC. Supplemented by reference TRBV5-6 and TRBJ2-6, the full variable domain reads DAGVTQSPTHLIKTRGQQVTLRCSPKSGHDTVSWYQQALGQGPQFIFQYYEEEERQRGNFPDRFSGHQFPNYSSELNVNALLLGDSALYLCASSFRGQFLSGANVLTFGAGSRLTVL.

This chain links TRBV27 with TRBJ1-1, with D tentatively TRBD1 (6 bases). CDR1 is MNHEY, CDR2 SMNVEV, per germline (reference sequence). CDR3 length: 16 amino acids. Trimming shortened V by 3 bases and J by 0 bases, and 14 bases separated the two germline ends. The CDR3 sequence: CASSLVGQYMNTEAFF. CDR3 coding DNA: TGTGCCAGCAGTTTGGTCGGACAGTATATGAACACTGAAGCTTTCTTT.

The rearrangement joins TRBV19 to TRBJ2-7; 11 nucleotides agree with TRBD2. Looked up from germline, CDR1 is LNHDA and CDR2 is SQIVND (reference sequence). Trimming removed 5 bases from V and 4 bases from J; junction bases left unmatched: 7. This CDR3 is 15 amino acids long. The CDR3 spells CASSRLAGGSYEQYF. CDR3 sequence (DNA): TGTGCCAGTAGTCGCCTAGCGGGAGGCTCTTACGAGCAGTACTTC.

The rearrangement uses TRBV14 and TRBJ2-2, with TRBD2 identical over 9 bases. This CDR3 is 17 amino acids long. Germline CDR1 reads SGHDN; CDR2 reads FVKESK. With 1 base clipped from V and 3 bases from J, the junction kept 6 bases outside the gene matches. CDR3 bases: TGTGCCAGCAGCCAAGTTAAAAGCGGGAGGTACACCGGGGAGCTGTTTTTT. As protein: CASSQVKSGRYTGELFF.

This clone was detected only a few times. This same CDR3 is encoded by further DNA sequences in the sample. The chain uses TRBV4-1 and TRBJ1-2, with 7 positions matching TRBD1. CDR1 MGHRA and CDR2 YSYEKL come from the germline V gene. J gave up 3 bases and V 4 bases, and 5 bases lay outside the gene matches. This CDR3 spans 14 amino acids. The CDR3 DNA follows: TGCGCCAGCAGCCGCAGAGACAGGGACTATGGCTACACCTTC. Its translation is CASSRRDRDYGYTF.

In this sample, this clone turned up once. This sequence joins TRBV15 and TRBJ2-3; 10 nucleotides align to TRBD1. V lost 5 bases and J lost 4; bases outside the gene matches: 3. The CDR3 length is 14 residues. Germline assignment: CDR1 LNHNV and CDR2 YYDKDF (reference sequence). The CDR3 bases are TGTGCCACCAGCGTCGGGACAGGGGCAGATACGCAGTATTTT. It translates to CATSVGTGADTQYF.

This chain links TRBV9 with TRBJ1-1, with 7 bases fitting TRBD1. The V gene end was trimmed by 4 bases and the J gene end by 9 bases; junction bases not matched to a gene: 6. The CDR3 consists of 12 residues. Germline values: CDR1 SGDLS, CDR2 YYNGEE. The CDR3 sequence: CASSLRQGKAFF. DNA for the CDR3: TGTGCCAGCAGCCTTAGACAGGGTAAAGCTTTCTTT.

This rearrangement joins TRBV25-1 to TRBJ2-5, with D tentatively TRBD2 (6 bases). Germline CDR1 and CDR2: MGHDK and SYGVNS. The CDR3 is 13 residues long. Trimming took 5 bases from V and 0 from J, leaving 7 bases between them. In DNA, the CDR3 is TGTGCCAGCAGTTGGGACTACCAAGAGACCCAGTACTTC. It codes for CASSWDYQETQYF.